Included here is one T cell receptor (beta chain) sequence, with context. As yet, its antigen is unknown. This entry belongs to a study of graft-versus-host responses after intestinal transplantation. Overall study context: Each of the recipients got a multivisceral, liver-intestinal, or isolated intestinal transplant. The study gave all recipients anti-thymocyte globulin induction, then tacrolimus and steroids for three to four years. General study results and limits: Recipient bone marrow held GvH clones, some seen earlier in ileum or blood. Peak circulating GvH clone levels tracked with early post-transplant HvG declines.

Assay used: immunoSEQ multiplex PCR; TCRdb lists only in-frame clones, some missing. The table includes about 84,000 clones, approximately 90% detected once. The sequence came from a human donor who was the organ donor for an intestinal transplant. This material consisted of unstimulated CD4+ T cells sorted from spleen or lymph node cells, taken before transplant.

DNA of the CDR3: TGTGCCAGCAGCGACACTGGGACAGCTAAAGATACGCAGTATTTT. Protein: CASSDTGTAKDTQYF. This rearrangement joins TRBV25-1 to TRBJ2-3; 7 bases fit TRBD1. Unmatched junction bases numbered 11, after V lost 6 bases and J lost 5 bases. This CDR3 spans 15 amino acids. Germline V gene data show CDR1 as MGHDK and CDR2 as SYGVNS. The variable domain in full, with the rest retrieved from reference TRBV25-1 and TRBJ2-3, is EADIYQTPRYLVIGTGKKITLECSQTMGHDKMYWYQQDPGMELHLIHYSYGVNSTEKGDLSSESTVSRIRTEHFPLTLESARPSHTSQYLCASSDTGTAKDTQYFGPGTRLTVL.